Listed below are T cell receptor beta chains from one sample, sequenced in a study of cytomegalovirus exposure and HLA in healthy donors. The table came from immunoSEQ multiplex PCR; TCRdb's copy has only in-frame clones and leaves some out. Of around 150,000 clones listed, about four fifths were seen once; the top ten hold about 4.5%. The sequencing sample was made of PBMCs. These receptors all come from a man in his thirties or forties in good health. Both conserved end residues are part of each CDR3. A D gene is named only where the DNA matches it firmly. A row's size may be missing; if present it is once, few, many or a size class.

-	15	-	TRBJ1-1	TRBV7-9	CSSSSLGDMNTEAFF	TGTTCCAGCAGCTCCCTCGGGGATATGAACACTGAAGCTTTCTTT
-	20	TRBD1	TRBJ1-4	TRBV7-8	CASSLSGRKGGILSNEKLFF	TGTGCCAGCAGCTTATCCGGTCGTAAAGGGGGCATTTTGTCTAATGAAAAACTGTTTTTT
-	16	TRBD1	TRBJ1-1	TRBV19	CASRTGGYLSNTEAFF	TGTGCCAGTAGAACAGGGGGTTACCTTTCGAACACTGAAGCTTTCTTT
-	14	TRBD1	TRBJ2-7	TRBV27	CASKTGRGTYEQYF	TGTGCCAGCAAAACCGGCAGGGGGACCTACGAGCAGTACTTC
few	14	-	TRBJ1-2	TRBV6-1	CASKVGGSNYGYTF	TGTGCCAGCAAGGTGGGAGGGAGTAACTATGGCTACACCTTC
-	17	-	TRBJ1-3	TRBV18	CASSPTRGLDSGNTIYF	TGTGCCAGCTCACCAACCCGGGGTCTAGACTCTGGAAACACCATATATTTT
-	15	-	TRBJ2-2	TRBV28	CASSSGTPRTGELFF	TGTGCCAGCAGTTCGGGGACACCGAGGACCGGGGAGCTGTTTTTT
-	13	-	TRBJ2-5	TRBV9	CASSPNNQETQYF	TGTGCCAGCAGCCCAAACAACCAAGAGACCCAGTACTTC
-	11	-	TRBJ2-1	TRBV11-3	CASSPGDEQFF	TGTGCCAGCAGCCCGGGGGATGAGCAGTTCTTC
-	15	TRBD2	TRBJ2-7	TRBV7-8	CASSLLIAGGYEQYF	TGTGCCAGCAGCTTATTGATAGCGGGCGGCTACGAGCAGTACTTC
-	19	-	TRBJ2-4	TRBV7-6	CASSPWGGAPPSAKNIQYF	TGTGCCAGCAGCCCCTGGGGGGGCGCGCCCCCGTCGGCCAAAAACATTCAGTACTTC
once	13	TRBD2	TRBJ2-5	TRBV4-2	CASSHPWEGEQYF	TGTGCCAGCAGCCACCCTTGGGAGGGAGAGCAGTACTTC
-	15	-	TRBJ2-1	TRBV28	CASNVGHPGDNEQFF	TGTGCCAGCAACGTGGGACACCCAGGGGACAATGAGCAGTTCTTC
once	16	TRBD2	TRBJ2-3	TRBV7-2	CASSLVGAGESGTQYF	TGTGCCAGCAGCTTAGTAGGGGCGGGAGAATCCGGTACGCAGTATTTT
-	15	-	TRBJ2-1	TRBV11-3	CASSLPGTEGAEQFF	TGTGCCAGCAGCTTGCCCGGGACGGAGGGCGCTGAGCAGTTCTTC
-	14	-	TRBJ2-7	TRBV28	CASSLAGLSYEQYF	TGTGCCAGCAGTTTAGCGGGACTTTCCTACGAGCAGTACTTC
once	15	-	TRBJ2-2	TRBV19	CASSPLHRDSGELFF	TGTGCCAGTAGTCCCTTACACCGGGACTCCGGGGAGCTGTTTTTT
-	15	TRBD2	TRBJ2-1	TRBV6-5	CASQRSGGSYNEQFF	TGTGCCAGCCAGAGATCGGGGGGCTCCTACAATGAGCAGTTCTTC
-	15	-	TRBJ2-1	TRBV15	CATSRGHGSYNEQFF	TGTGCCACCAGCAGGGGGCACGGAAGCTACAATGAGCAGTTCTTC
-	16	-	TRBJ1-5	TRBV18	CASSPGERTGNQPQHF	TGTGCCAGCTCACCTGGGGAGAGGACCGGCAATCAGCCCCAGCATTTT
-	15	TRBD2	TRBJ2-5	TRBV27	CASSFGGAREETQYF	TGTGCCAGCAGTTTCGGGGGGGCGCGTGAGGAGACCCAGTACTTC
-	15	-	TRBJ1-4	TRBV6-5	CASSYETARLEKLFF	TGTGCCAGCAGTTATGAGACAGCCAGACTTGAAAAACTGTTTTTT
once	14	TRBD2	TRBJ2-1	TRBV25-1	CASSVGLAGYEQFF	TGTGCCAGCAGTGTGGGACTAGCGGGCTATGAGCAGTTCTTC
-	15	TRBD2	TRBJ2-7	TRBV28	CASSLELAGGYEQYF	TGTGCCAGCAGTTTAGAACTAGCGGGAGGGTACGAGCAGTACTTC
few	12	TRBD1	TRBJ1-1	TRBV29-1	CSVGQGLGEAFF	TGCAGCGTTGGACAGGGGCTGGGTGAAGCTTTCTTT
-	15	-	TRBJ1-1	TRBV30	CAWVAGLAEDTEAFF	TGTGCCTGGGTGGCGGGGTTGGCCGAGGACACTGAAGCTTTCTTT
-	15	TRBD1	TRBJ1-2	TRBV6-5	CASRPATGQLYGYTF	TGTGCCAGCAGACCTGCAACGGGACAGCTCTATGGCTACACCTTC
-	13	-	TRBJ2-7	TRBV29-1	CSVEADSSYEQYF	TGCAGCGTTGAAGCGGACTCATCCTACGAGCAGTACTTC
-	15	TRBD1	TRBJ2-5	TRBV7-2	CASSLQGAYWETQYF	TGTGCCAGCAGCTTACAGGGGGCCTATTGGGAGACCCAGTACTTC
few	13	-	TRBJ2-7	TRBV28	CASSLGGVYEQYF	TGTGCCAGCAGTTTAGGAGGGGTCTACGAGCAGTACTTC
-	14	TRBD1	TRBJ1-1	TRBV28	CASTPEGAGPEAFF	TGTGCCAGCACCCCAGAGGGGGCCGGTCCTGAAGCTTTCTTT
-	15	TRBD2	TRBJ2-3	TRBV7-9	CADLAAGGPTDTQYF	TGTGCCGATCTAGCAGCGGGAGGCCCCACAGATACGCAGTATTTT
once	16	TRBD2	TRBJ2-3	TRBV11-3	CASSLEVLAGVDTQYF	TGTGCCAGCAGCTTAGAGGTTCTAGCGGGAGTAGATACGCAGTATTTT
-	14	-	TRBJ1-2	TRBV9	CASRKNTGSGGYTF	TGTGCCAGCAGAAAAAATACAGGGTCTGGGGGCTACACCTTC
-	14	-	TRBJ1-5	TRBV7-8	CASSSATSNQPQHF	TGTGCCAGCAGCTCAGCTACAAGCAATCAGCCCCAGCATTTT
-	15	-	TRBJ1-4	TRBV27	CASSPHEGGNEKLFF	TGTGCCAGCAGCCCTCATGAAGGGGGAAACGAAAAACTGTTTTTT
once	12	-	TRBJ2-7	TRBV5-1	CASSGSGYEQYF	TGCGCCAGCAGTGGTAGCGGCTACGAGCAGTACTTC